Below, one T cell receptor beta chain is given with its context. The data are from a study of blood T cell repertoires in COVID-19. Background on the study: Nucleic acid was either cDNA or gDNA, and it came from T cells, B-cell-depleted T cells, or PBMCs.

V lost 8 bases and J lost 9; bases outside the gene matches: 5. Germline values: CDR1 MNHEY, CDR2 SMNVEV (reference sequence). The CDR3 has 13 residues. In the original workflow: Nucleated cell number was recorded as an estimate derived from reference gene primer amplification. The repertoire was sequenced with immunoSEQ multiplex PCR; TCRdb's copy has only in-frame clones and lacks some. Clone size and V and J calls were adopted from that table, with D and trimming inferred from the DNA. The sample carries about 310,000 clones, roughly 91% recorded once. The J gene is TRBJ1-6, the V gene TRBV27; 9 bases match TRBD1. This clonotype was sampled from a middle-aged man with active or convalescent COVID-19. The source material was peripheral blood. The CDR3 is CASGQGRGSPLHF. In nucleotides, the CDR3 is TGTGCCAGCGGACAGGGGAGAGGTTCACCCCTCCACTTT.